The entry below describes one TCR beta chain. The antigen is not known. Trimming stripped 2 bases from V and 0 bases from J, with 2 bases between. The CDR3 contains 13 residues. Germline assignment: CDR1 MNHEY and CDR2 SVGAGI. Only in-frame clones appear in the TCRdb table, and some are missing; sequencing was by immunoSEQ multiplex PCR. The sample contains 150,000 to 200,000 clones, just under 90% of which appear only once. The data stem from a study of T cell responses to AZD1222 COVID-19 vaccine. General observations from the study: It was only after the peak T cell response that any repertoires were sampled. Baseline serostatus was positive in only five to seven AZD1222 recipients. Vaccine-related CD4 TCRs covered spike, predominating at 160-218 and 743-854. Donor demographics were predominantly white British with a female majority; clonal diversity may be underestimated.

This receptor was taken from an adult who received the MenACWY meningococcal vaccine as a control. This sequence joins TRBV6-5 and TRBJ1-5; no reliable D call. This material consisted of peripheral blood, taken 28 days after the second dose of the MenACWY control vaccine. CDR3 sequence (DNA): TGTGCCAGCAGTTACGATAGCAATCAGCCCCAGCATTTT. It is translated as CASSYDSNQPQHF.